This is a list of T cell receptor beta chains from one sample in a study of cytomegalovirus exposure and HLA in healthy donors. Clones were read by immunoSEQ multiplex PCR, and TCRdb kept only the in-frame ones, dropping some. The sample contains 220,000 or so clones, 75% of which appear only once. The sample taken for sequencing was PBMCs. These receptors originate from a woman aged 25 to 45 in good health and CMV-seronegative. The CDR3 runs from the conserved cysteine through the conserved F or W. D genes are given only for firm matches. Some rows have no size entry. The others give once, few or many, or a class for an expanded clone.

J,size,V,D,DNA,CDR3
TRBJ2-1,few,TRBV11-3,.,TGTGCCAGCAGCTTAGGAGGGAGCACCTACAATGAGCAGTTCTTC,CASSLGGSTYNEQFF
TRBJ2-7,few,TRBV12-5,TRBD2,TGTGCTAGTGGTCCATTTAGCGGGAGCTCCTACGAGCAGTACTTC,CASGPFSGSSYEQYF
TRBJ1-2,.,TRBV5-4,TRBD1,TGTGCCAGCAGCTGGGACAGGGGGGACTATGGCTACACCTTC,CASSWDRGDYGYTF
TRBJ1-5,.,TRBV2,.,TGTGCCAGCAAGGGGTTTGGCAATCAGCCCCAGCATTTT,CASKGFGNQPQHF
TRBJ1-2,few,TRBV5-6,TRBD1,TGTGCCAGCAGCTTCTCTCCGGACAGGGCCCATGGCTACACCTTC,CASSFSPDRAHGYTF
TRBJ2-1,once,TRBV9,TRBD2,TGTGCCAGCAGCGTAAGTCTAGCGGGAGGGGGCAATGAGCAGTTCTTC,CASSVSLAGGGNEQFF
TRBJ1-4,.,TRBV30,TRBD1,TGTGCCTGGACCCCGGGGCACAGGGGCAAAAATGAAAAACTGTTTTTT,CAWTPGHRGKNEKLFF
TRBJ1-3,.,TRBV9,.,TGTGCCAGCAGCCTCAAGGGGGGGAGCGCCTACGTCTCTGGAAACACCATATATTTT,CASSLKGGSAYVSGNTIYF
TRBJ1-1,.,TRBV6-1,.,TGTGCCAGCAGGCAGGCATCTCGGAACACTGAAGCTTTCTTT,CASRQASRNTEAFF
TRBJ2-7,.,TRBV6-6,TRBD1,TGTGCCAGCAGTCACGGGACAGCTTTGGACGAGCAGTACTTC,CASSHGTALDEQYF
TRBJ2-3,few,TRBV30,.,TGTGCCTGGAGTGTAGGGGGTGAACGGGGCACAGATACGCAGTATTTT,CAWSVGGERGTDTQYF
TRBJ1-5,.,TRBV6-1,.,TGTGCCAGCAGTCCCAGCGTTTATAGCAATCAGCCCCAGCATTTT,CASSPSVYSNQPQHF
TRBJ2-2,.,TRBV11-2,.,TGTGCCAGCAGCTTAGTTTACTATCGCAGGGAGGACGGGGAGCTGTTTTTT,CASSLVYYRREDGELFF
TRBJ2-1,.,TRBV2,TRBD2,TGTGCCAGCAGTGTGTTTCGAACTAGCGGGAATCATGAGCAGTTCTTC,CASSVFRTSGNHEQFF
TRBJ1-2,.,TRBV30,TRBD1,TGTGGCTGGAGTGCCCGAATGGGGACAGGGGGAACGCATGGCTACACCTTC,CGWSARMGTGGTHGYTF
TRBJ2-3,.,TRBV9,TRBD2,TGTGCCAGCAGCCCCCGGGACTACCCTCCCGCAGATACGCAGTATTTT,CASSPRDYPPADTQYF
TRBJ1-5,.,TRBV6-5,TRBD1,TGTGCCAGCAGTGGGCCGGGACAGGGCACTCAGCCCCAGCATTTT,CASSGPGQGTQPQHF
TRBJ2-3,few,TRBV5-4,TRBD2,TGTGCCAGCAGCTTGGGCGGGAGTGGAGATACGCAGTATTTT,CASSLGGSGDTQYF
TRBJ2-7,few,TRBV30,TRBD1,TGTGCCTGGAGTCCACGGGACAGGGGGGCGCAGTACTTC,CAWSPRDRGAQYF
TRBJ2-1,.,TRBV5-6,TRBD1,TGTGCCAGCAGCTCCGACAGGGCGGATGAGCAGTTCTTC,CASSSDRADEQFF
TRBJ2-2,.,TRBV6-5,.,TGTGCCAGCAGTGAGATAACAGGTCCAGGGGAGCTGTTTTTT,CASSEITGPGELFF
TRBJ1-2,.,TRBV6-6,TRBD1,TGTGCCAGCAGTCGGGAGGGGGCTTATGGCTACACCTTC,CASSREGAYGYTF
TRBJ1-1,few,TRBV7-9,.,TGTGCCAGCAGCCGTTCCTTGAACACTGAAGCTTTCTTT,CASSRSLNTEAFF
TRBJ1-6,once,TRBV6-1,.,TGTGCCAGCAGTGAAGCGCCGGGAGGGGAATATAATTCACCCCTCCACTTT,CASSEAPGGEYNSPLHF
TRBJ2-5,.,TRBV7-2,TRBD2,TGTGCCAGCAGCTTCACGGGACTAAAAGAGGCCCAGTACTTC,CASSFTGLKEAQYF
TRBJ1-1,.,TRBV9,TRBD1,TGTGCCAGCAGCGCGACAGGGAATACTGAAGCTTTCTTT,CASSATGNTEAFF
TRBJ2-2,few,TRBV25-1,TRBD1,TGTGCCAGCCGGAAGGGACAGGGGGCTTTCACCGGGGAGCTGTTTTTT,CASRKGQGAFTGELFF
TRBJ1-2,.,TRBV29-1,TRBD1,TGCAGCCTGGAGACAGGGGACTCAGTTTATGGCTACACCTTC,CSLETGDSVYGYTF
TRBJ2-1,.,TRBV7-3,.,TGTGCCAGCAGCCAATCAGGGAAAGAGCAGTTCTTC,CASSQSGKEQFF
TRBJ2-7,few,TRBV6-5,TRBD2,TGTGCCAGCAGTTACACGGGAGGAAGATACGAGCAGTACTTC,CASSYTGGRYEQYF
TRBJ2-1,.,TRBV10-3,TRBD2,TGTGCCATCAGCGGACTAGCAGGAACCAACAATGAGCAGTTCTTC,CAISGLAGTNNEQFF
TRBJ2-3,.,TRBV27,TRBD1,TGTGCCAGCAGTCTGACAGGGGGTAGAACAGATACGCAGTATTTT,CASSLTGGRTDTQYF
TRBJ2-2,.,TRBV5-1,.,TGCGCCAGCAGCTCGACTCCGGGACTGAACACCGGGGAGCTGTTTTTT,CASSSTPGLNTGELFF
TRBJ1-6,few,TRBV5-4,TRBD1,TGTGCCAGCAGCCGGGACAGGGATAATTCGCCCCTCCACTTT,CASSRDRDNSPLHF
TRBJ2-5,.,TRBV7-9,.,TGTGCCAGCAGCTTATGGTCAGACCAAGAGACCCAGTACTTC,CASSLWSDQETQYF
TRBJ1-1,.,TRBV21-1,.,TGTGCCAGTTATGTACAGGTTGAAGCTTTCTTT,CASYVQVEAFF
TRBJ2-1,.,TRBV7-9,TRBD2,TGTGCCAGCATCCTAGCGGGAGGGTACAATGAGCAGTTCTTC,CASILAGGYNEQFF
TRBJ1-4,.,TRBV6-5,TRBD1,TGTGCCAGCAGCACGGGGGACAGGGATGAAAAACTGTTTTTT,CASSTGDRDEKLFF
TRBJ2-6,.,TRBV7-9,TRBD2,TGTGCCAGCAGCCAGGGGACTAGCGCCAACTCTGGGGCCAACGTCCTGACTTTC,CASSQGTSANSGANVLTF
TRBJ2-3,.,TRBV6-6,.,TGTGCCAGCAGTTTCGGACAGGAGGGAGATACGCAGTATTTT,CASSFGQEGDTQYF
TRBJ1-2,.,TRBV5-4,.,TGTGCCAGCAGCTTATCGGAGGGAGGTAACTATGGCTACACCTTC,CASSLSEGGNYGYTF